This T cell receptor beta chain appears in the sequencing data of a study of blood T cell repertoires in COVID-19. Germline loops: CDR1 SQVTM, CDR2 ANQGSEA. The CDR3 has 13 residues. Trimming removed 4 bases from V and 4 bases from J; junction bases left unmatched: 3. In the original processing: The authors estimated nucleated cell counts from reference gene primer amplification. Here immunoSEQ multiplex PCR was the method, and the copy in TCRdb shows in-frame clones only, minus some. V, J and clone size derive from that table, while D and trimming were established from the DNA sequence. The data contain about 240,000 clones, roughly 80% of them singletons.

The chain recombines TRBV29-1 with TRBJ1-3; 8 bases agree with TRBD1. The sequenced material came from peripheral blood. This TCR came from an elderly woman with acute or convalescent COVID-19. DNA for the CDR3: TGCAGCGTTGGACAGGGGCAGGGAAACACCATATATTTT. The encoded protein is CSVGQGQGNTIYF.